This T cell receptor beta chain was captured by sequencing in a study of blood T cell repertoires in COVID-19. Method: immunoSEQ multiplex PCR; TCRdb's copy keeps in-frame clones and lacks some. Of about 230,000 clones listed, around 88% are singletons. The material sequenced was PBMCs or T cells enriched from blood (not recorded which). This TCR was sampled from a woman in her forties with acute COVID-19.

CDR3 sequence: CAVRARDISYEQYV. The CDR3 bases are TGTGCCGTACGGGCCCGGGACATATCCTACGAGCAGTACGTC. J is TRBJ2-7 and V is TRBV21-1; the table's TRBD1 call for D was not verified on the DNA. TRBV21-1 is a pseudogene locus. The CDR3 is 14 residues long.